Presented here are 25 T cell receptor beta chains from one specimen sequenced in a study of control samples from healthy donors and cancer patients. Data came from immunoSEQ multiplex PCR; TCRdb stores just in-frame clones and leaves some out. Of 160,000 or so clones in the sample, nearly 96% were seen once. Sequenced material: blood. These receptors all come from a woman aged 25 to 39 in good health.

V is TRBV5-5 and J is TRBJ2-3; maybe TRBD1 (5 bases). Germline CDR1 is SGHKS and CDR2 is YYEKEE (reference sequence). With 0 bases removed from V and 5 bases from J, the gap between germline ends came to 13 bases. The CDR3 totals 15 residues. The CDR3 DNA reads as TGTGCCAGCAGCTTGGACAGGCCTGCACTAGATACGCAGTATTTT. Translation gives CASSLDRPALDTQYF.

The chain uses TRBV10-3 and TRBJ2-5; D gene unclear. The V gene lost 8 bases and the J gene lost 2 bases, with 18 bases spanning the gap. This CDR3 has 15 amino acids. Germline loops: CDR1 ENHRY, CDR2 SYGVKD. DNA of the CDR3: TGTGCCATCTCGAGAGGAGAGAAGATTCAAGAGACCCAGTACTTC. Translating it yields CAISRGEKIQETQYF.

The chain combines TRBV6-5 with TRBJ2-7; 9 nucleotides match TRBD2. Germline V CDR1 and CDR2: MNHEY, SVGAGI. The ends lost 7 bases at V and 7 bases at J; junction bases unmatched: 14. The CDR3 loop spans 15 amino acids. DNA for the CDR3: TGTGCCAGCACCCCAGTGGCGGGGGGGCCTTTAGAGCAGTACTTC. As protein: CASTPVAGGPLEQYF.

This chain connects TRBV12-3 or TRBV12-4 to TRBJ1-1; no firm D call. CDR3 length: 11 amino acids. The ends were cut back, 3 bases at V and 8 bases at J, with 7 bases in the middle. CDR3 nucleotide sequence: TGTGCCAGCAGTTTGGGTATAGAAGCTTTCTTT. Translated: CASSLGIEAFF.

The rearrangement links TRBV28 to TRBJ2-5, with 13 bases fitting TRBD2. V gave up 1 base and J gave up 4 bases; unmatched junction bases: 3. This CDR3 is 16 amino acids long. Per germline, CDR1 MDHEN and CDR2 SYDVKM. Here the CDR3 DNA reads TGTGCCAGCAGTTTATCCGGGACTAGCGGGACAGAGACCCAGTACTTC. This codes for CASSLSGTSGTETQYF.

The gene calls are TRBV4-2 and TRBJ1-1; no clear D. The CDR3 sequence is 14 residues long. V was clipped by 1 base and J by 1 base, with 7 bases between them. CDR1 is LGHNA and CDR2 is YNFKEQ in the germline V gene. In DNA form, the CDR3 reads TGTGCCAGCAGCCAAGTTGGGGAGAACACTGAAGCTTTCTTT. This codes for CASSQVGENTEAFF.

This rearrangement joins TRBV9 to TRBJ1-1; a possible D gene is TRBD1 (5 bases). The CDR3 extends over 13 amino acids. Trimming took off 3 bases at V and 5 bases at J, with 11 bases between the two ends. Germline V CDR1 and CDR2: SGDLS, YYNGEE. CDR3 DNA: TGTGCCAGCAGCGCGGGGGATTGGACTGAAGCTTTCTTT. The encoded protein is CASSAGDWTEAFF.

V gene TRBV5-1 combines with J gene TRBJ1-4; D unclear. This CDR3 region has 11 residues. Trimming removed 3 bases at V and 7 bases at J, with 4 bases between. Looked up from germline, CDR1 is SGHRS and CDR2 is YFSETQ. The CDR3 DNA reads TGCGCCAGCAGCTCAGGTGAAAAACTGTTTTTT. Protein: CASSSGEKLFF.

The rearrangement joins TRBV13 to TRBJ1-6; D call uncertain. V lost 2 bases and J lost 6, with 23 bases in between. Germline V gene lookup returns CDR1 PRHDT and CDR2 FYEKMQ (reference sequence). This CDR3 is 19 amino acids long. CDR3 protein: CASSLRGFSGNPTNSPLHF. In DNA, the CDR3 is TGTGCCAGCAGCTTACGAGGATTTTCGGGCAATCCAACTAATTCACCCCTCCACTTT.

J is TRBJ1-5 and V is TRBV3-1 (or the pseudogene TRBV3-2); no firm D call. V lost 2 bases, J lost 1 base, and 6 bases lay in between. This CDR3 contains 14 residues. Germline loops: CDR1 LGHDT, CDR2 YNNKEL (reference sequence). The CDR3 bases are TGTGCCAGCAGCCAATTGAGGAGCAATCAGCCCCAGCATTTT. Translating it yields CASSQLRSNQPQHF.

The chain is built from TRBV6-5 and TRBJ1-1; no firm D call. V lost 0 bases and J lost 3, with 5 bases in between. Germline lookup yields CDR1 MNHEY and CDR2 SVGAGI. The CDR3 extends over 13 amino acids. In nucleotides, the CDR3 is TGTGCCAGCAGTTACTCGACGTACACTGAAGCTTTCTTT. Its translation: CASSYSTYTEAFF.

V is TRBV10-3 and J is TRBJ2-3; TRBD2 aligns across 11 bases. V trimming: 7 bases; J trimming: 12 bases; junction bases outside the gene matches: 15. There are 15 residues in the CDR3. Germline CDR1 ENHRY, CDR2 SYGVKD. CDR3 protein: CAITTGTSGLGPQYF. The CDR3 region has the DNA TGTGCCATCACAACCGGGACTAGCGGCTTGGGGCCACAGTATTTT.

The chain has TRBV28 and TRBJ2-2, with 11 bases that match TRBD2. The germline CDR1 and CDR2 sequences are MDHEN and SYDVKM. This CDR3 has 15 residues. With 3 bases clipped from V and 6 bases from J, the junction kept 3 bases outside the gene matches. In DNA, the CDR3 is TGTGCCAGCAGTTTGACTAGCGGGGTTCCCGGGGAGCTGTTTTTT. This encodes CASSLTSGVPGELFF.

The chain couples TRBV2 to TRBJ1-1; D is perhaps TRBD1 (5 bases). V lost 8 bases and J 7 bases, leaving 11 bases between the germline ends. The CDR3 consists of 11 residues. In germline, CDR1 is SNHLY, CDR2 FYNNEI. CDR3 bases: TGTGCCAGCGAGGCCGGGGGTGAAGCTTTCTTT. Translation gives CASEAGGEAFF.

V gene TRBV7-9 combines with J gene TRBJ1-5; 9 bases line up with TRBD1. Germline CDR1 reads SEHNR; CDR2 reads FQNEAQ (reference sequence). V lost 8 bases, J lost 5 bases, and 1 base stayed unmatched. The CDR3 is made up of 12 amino acids. CDR3 sequence reads: CASGTGHQPQHF. In DNA form, the CDR3 reads TGTGCCAGCGGGACAGGGCATCAGCCCCAGCATTTT.

V and J are TRBV4-1 and TRBJ2-7, with D possibly TRBD1 on 6 matching bases. CDR1 and CDR2 from the germline V gene are MGHRA and YSYEKL. The length of the CDR3 is 14 residues. V lost 0 bases, J lost 11 bases, and 17 bases lay in between. Here the CDR3 reads CASSQDRGSPGKYF. The CDR3 region has the DNA TGCGCCAGCAGCCAAGACAGGGGATCACCCGGGAAGTACTTC.

The J gene is TRBJ1-2, the V gene TRBV19; perhaps TRBD1 as D (6 bases). The germline V gene has CDR1 LNHDA and CDR2 SQIVND (reference sequence). CDR3 length equals 14 residues. Trimming removed 7 bases from V and 10 bases from J, with 22 bases in between. The CDR3 DNA reads TGTGCCAGTAAAGACCCTGGGACAAGGCCTGACTACACCTTC. Translation: CASKDPGTRPDYTF.

The rearrangement joins TRBV5-8 to TRBJ1-4; tentative D call: TRBD1 (5 bases). V lost 4 bases, J lost 2 bases, and 15 bases lay in between. CDR3 size: 16 residues. CDR1 SGHTS and CDR2 YDEGEE come from the germline V gene. The CDR3 DNA follows: TGTGCCAGCAGCCGCGAACCAGGGATCACTAATGAAAAACTGTTTTTT. Its translation is CASSREPGITNEKLFF.

The chain carries TRBV14 and TRBJ1-2; unclear D gene. Germline CDR1 is SGHDN and CDR2 is FVKESK. The ends were cut back, 0 bases at V and 3 bases at J, with 8 bases in the middle. This CDR3 region has 14 residues. CDR3 DNA: TGTGCCAGCAGCCAAGATGCGGGGTACTATGGCTACACCTTC. Its translation: CASSQDAGYYGYTF.

By sample share, this clone is medium-sized. V is TRBV30 and J is TRBJ1-4; TRBD1 is a possible D gene (6 bases). The CDR3 runs 14 residues. Between the trimmed V and J ends, which lost 3 bases and 7 bases, there was a span of 15 bases. Germline V gives CDR1 GTSNPN, CDR2 SVGIG (reference sequence). The CDR3 DNA sequence: TGTGCCTGGAGCATACAGGGCCCGGTTGAAAAACTGTTTTTT. Its protein product is CAWSIQGPVEKLFF.

The rearrangement uses TRBV14 and TRBJ2-1; 10 bases line up with TRBD2. The CDR3 runs 16 residues. CDR1 SGHDN and CDR2 FVKESK come from the germline V gene. Trimming removed 1 base from V and 6 bases from J; junction bases left unmatched: 6. CDR3 nucleotide sequence: TGTGCCAGCAGCCAAGGGCTAGCGGGAGTAGGCAATGAGCAGTTCTTC. This codes for CASSQGLAGVGNEQFF.

This clone appeared once. This chain joins TRBV3-1 (or the pseudogene TRBV3-2) and TRBJ2-3; D is unclear. The CDR3 sequence is 15 residues long. V shed 0 bases and J shed 0 bases, with 7 bases lying between them. The germline V gene encodes CDR1 LGHDT and CDR2 YNNKEL (reference sequence). The DNA of the CDR3 is TGTGCCAGCAGCCAAGAGAGGCCCAGCACAGATACGCAGTATTTT. Translating it yields CASSQERPSTDTQYF.

The rearrangement uses TRBV5-1 and TRBJ2-1; D is unresolved. Germline CDR1 SGHRS, CDR2 YFSETQ. Trimming stripped 2 bases from V and 3 bases from J, with 18 bases between. This CDR3 region has 17 residues. The CDR3 region is CASSFFAEERNYNEQFF. The CDR3, as DNA: TGCGCCAGCAGCTTTTTTGCCGAGGAGCGAAACTACAATGAGCAGTTCTTC.

The chain recombines TRBV4-1 with TRBJ2-3; no reliable D call. The V gene's germline CDR1 is MGHRA and CDR2 YSYEKL. The V and J ends lost 0 bases and 6 bases respectively, with 7 bases between them. The CDR3 extends over 13 amino acids. The CDR3: CASSQDRLDTQYF. CDR3 sequence (DNA): TGCGCCAGCAGCCAAGATCGGCTGGATACGCAGTATTTT.

The chain has TRBV7-9 and TRBJ2-3; 14 bases map to TRBD2. This CDR3 region has 17 residues. Germline trimming cut 5 bases from V and 6 bases from J; bases unmatched to any gene: 10. Germline CDR1 and CDR2: SEHNR and FQNEAQ (reference sequence). CDR3 region: CASSEGTSGRWFDTQYF. The CDR3, as DNA: TGTGCCAGCAGCGAAGGGACTAGCGGGAGATGGTTTGATACGCAGTATTTT.